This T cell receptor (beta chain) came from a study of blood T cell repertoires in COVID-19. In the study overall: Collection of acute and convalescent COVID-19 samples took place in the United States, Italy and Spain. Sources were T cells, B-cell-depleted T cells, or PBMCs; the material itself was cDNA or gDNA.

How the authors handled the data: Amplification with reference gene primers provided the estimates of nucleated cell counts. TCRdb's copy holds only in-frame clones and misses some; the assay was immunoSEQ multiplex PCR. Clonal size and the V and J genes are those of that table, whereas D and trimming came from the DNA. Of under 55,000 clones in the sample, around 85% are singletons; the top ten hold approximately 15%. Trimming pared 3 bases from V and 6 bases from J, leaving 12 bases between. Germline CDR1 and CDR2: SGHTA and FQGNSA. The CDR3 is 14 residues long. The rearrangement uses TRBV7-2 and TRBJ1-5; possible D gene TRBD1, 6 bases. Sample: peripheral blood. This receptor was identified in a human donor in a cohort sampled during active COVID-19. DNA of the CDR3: TGTGCCAGCAGCTTGACACAGGGTTCTCAGCCCCAGCATTTT. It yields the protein CASSLTQGSQPQHF.